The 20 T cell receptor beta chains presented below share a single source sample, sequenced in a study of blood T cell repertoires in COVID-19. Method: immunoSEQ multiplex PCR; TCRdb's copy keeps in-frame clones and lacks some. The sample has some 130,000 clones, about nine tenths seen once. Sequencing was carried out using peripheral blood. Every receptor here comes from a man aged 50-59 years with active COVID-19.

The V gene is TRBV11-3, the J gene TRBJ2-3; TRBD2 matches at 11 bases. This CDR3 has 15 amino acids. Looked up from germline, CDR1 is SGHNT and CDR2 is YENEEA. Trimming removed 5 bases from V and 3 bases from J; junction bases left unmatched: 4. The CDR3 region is CASSPSGRRTDTQYF. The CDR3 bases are TGTGCCAGCAGCCCTAGCGGGAGGAGGACAGATACGCAGTATTTT.

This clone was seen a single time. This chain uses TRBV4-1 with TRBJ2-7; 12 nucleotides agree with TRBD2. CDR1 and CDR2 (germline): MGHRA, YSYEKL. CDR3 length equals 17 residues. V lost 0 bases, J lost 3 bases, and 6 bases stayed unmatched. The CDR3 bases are TGCGCCAGCAGCCAAGAAACTAGCGGGGGGCCGGTCTACGAGCAGTACTTC. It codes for CASSQETSGGPVYEQYF.

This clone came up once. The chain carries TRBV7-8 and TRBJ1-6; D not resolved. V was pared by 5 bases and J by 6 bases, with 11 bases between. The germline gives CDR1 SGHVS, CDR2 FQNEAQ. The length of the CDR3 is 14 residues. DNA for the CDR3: TGTGCCAGCAGCCAGTCCGTAGTTAATTCACCCCTCCACTTT. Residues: CASSQSVVNSPLHF.

As DNA, the CDR3 is TGTGCCAGCAGCTTGCCCTACTCCGAAGAGACCCAGTACTTC. This encodes CASSLPYSEETQYF. The chain recombines TRBV5-4 with TRBJ2-5; D gene ambiguous. The CDR3 has 14 residues. Trimming cost V 1 base and J 3 bases, with 10 bases left between them. Germline loops: CDR1 SGHNT, CDR2 YYREEE (reference sequence).

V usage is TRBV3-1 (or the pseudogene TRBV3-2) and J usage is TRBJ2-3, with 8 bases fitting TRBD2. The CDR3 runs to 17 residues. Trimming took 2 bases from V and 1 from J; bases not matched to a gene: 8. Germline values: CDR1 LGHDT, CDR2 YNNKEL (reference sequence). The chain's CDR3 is CASSQFSGVRGTDTQYF. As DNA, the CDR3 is TGTGCCAGCAGCCAATTTAGCGGGGTGCGCGGCACAGATACGCAGTATTTT.

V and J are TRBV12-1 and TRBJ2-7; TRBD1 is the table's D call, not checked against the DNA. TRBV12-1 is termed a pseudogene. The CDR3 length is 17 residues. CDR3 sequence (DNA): TGTGCCAGCAGCCCCCGAGGGGTTTTGTCAGGGGCTCTGGAGCAGTACGTC. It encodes CASSPRGVLSGALEQYV.

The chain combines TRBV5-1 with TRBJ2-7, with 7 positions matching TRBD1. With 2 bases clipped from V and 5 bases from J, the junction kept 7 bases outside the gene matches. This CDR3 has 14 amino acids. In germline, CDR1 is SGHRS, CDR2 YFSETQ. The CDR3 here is CASSFQQGLHEQYV. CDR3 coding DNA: TGCGCCAGCAGCTTTCAACAGGGGCTCCACGAGCAGTACGTC.

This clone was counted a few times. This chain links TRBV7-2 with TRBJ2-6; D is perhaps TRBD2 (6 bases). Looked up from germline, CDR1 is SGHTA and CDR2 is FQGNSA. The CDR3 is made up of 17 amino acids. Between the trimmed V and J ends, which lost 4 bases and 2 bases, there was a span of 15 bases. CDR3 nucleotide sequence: TGTGCCAGCAGCTCCCCGGGAAGGGAGGCTGGGGCCAACGTCCTGACTTTC. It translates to CASSSPGREAGANVLTF. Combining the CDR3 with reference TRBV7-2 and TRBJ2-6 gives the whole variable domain GAGVSQSPSNKVTEKGKDVELRCDPISGHTALYWYRQSLGQGLEFLIYFQGNSAPDKSGLPSDRFSAERTGGSVSTLTIQRTQQEDSAVYLCASSSPGREAGANVLTFGAGSRLTVL.

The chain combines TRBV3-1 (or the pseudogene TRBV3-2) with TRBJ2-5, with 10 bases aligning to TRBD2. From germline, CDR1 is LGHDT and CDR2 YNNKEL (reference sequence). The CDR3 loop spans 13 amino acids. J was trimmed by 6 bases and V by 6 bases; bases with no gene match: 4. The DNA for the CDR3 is TGTGCCAGCAGAAGCGGGGGGGTAAAGACCCAGTACTTC. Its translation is CASRSGGVKTQYF.

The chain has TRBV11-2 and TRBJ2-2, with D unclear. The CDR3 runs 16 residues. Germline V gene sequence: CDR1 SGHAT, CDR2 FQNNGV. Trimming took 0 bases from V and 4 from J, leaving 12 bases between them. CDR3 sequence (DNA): TGTGCCAGCAGCTTAGATCTTAACACCCGCACCGGGGAGCTGTTTTTT. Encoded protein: CASSLDLNTRTGELFF.

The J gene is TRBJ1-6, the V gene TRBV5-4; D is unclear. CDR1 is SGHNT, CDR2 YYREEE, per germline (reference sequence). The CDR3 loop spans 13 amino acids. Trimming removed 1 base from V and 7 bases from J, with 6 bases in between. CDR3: CASSLSGNSPLHF. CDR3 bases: TGTGCCAGCAGCTTGAGCGGGAATTCACCCCTCCACTTT.

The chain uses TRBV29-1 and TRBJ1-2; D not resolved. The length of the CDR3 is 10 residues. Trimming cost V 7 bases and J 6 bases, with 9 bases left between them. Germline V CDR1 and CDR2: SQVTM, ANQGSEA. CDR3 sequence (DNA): TGCAGCGGCTATGAGGATGGCTACACCTTC. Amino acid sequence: CSGYEDGYTF.

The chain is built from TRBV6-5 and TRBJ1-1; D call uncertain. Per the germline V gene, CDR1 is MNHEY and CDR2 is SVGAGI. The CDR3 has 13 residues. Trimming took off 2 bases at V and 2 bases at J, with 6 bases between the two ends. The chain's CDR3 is CASSYNPNTEAFF. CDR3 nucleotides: TGTGCCAGCAGTTACAATCCTAACACTGAAGCTTTCTTT.

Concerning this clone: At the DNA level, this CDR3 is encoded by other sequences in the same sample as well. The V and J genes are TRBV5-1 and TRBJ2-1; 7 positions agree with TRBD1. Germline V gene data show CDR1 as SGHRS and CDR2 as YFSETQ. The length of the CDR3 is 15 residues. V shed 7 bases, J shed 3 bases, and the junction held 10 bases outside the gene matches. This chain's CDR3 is CASVGLGQSYNEQFF. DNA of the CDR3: TGCGCCAGCGTCGGATTGGGACAGAGCTACAATGAGCAGTTCTTC.

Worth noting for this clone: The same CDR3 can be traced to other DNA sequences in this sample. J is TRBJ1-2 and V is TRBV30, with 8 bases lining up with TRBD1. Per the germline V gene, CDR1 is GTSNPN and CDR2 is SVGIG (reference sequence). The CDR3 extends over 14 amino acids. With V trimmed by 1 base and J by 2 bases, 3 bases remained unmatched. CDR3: CAWSGGTGNYGYTF. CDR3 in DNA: TGTGCCTGGAGTGGGGGGACAGGCAACTATGGCTACACCTTC.

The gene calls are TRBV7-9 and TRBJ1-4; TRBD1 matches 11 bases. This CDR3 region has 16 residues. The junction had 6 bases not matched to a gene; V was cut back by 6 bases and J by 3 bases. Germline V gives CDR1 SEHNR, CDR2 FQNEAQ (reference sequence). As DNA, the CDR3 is TGTGCCAGCAGTCCTGGACAGGGGGCGGCTAATGAAAAACTGTTTTTT. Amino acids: CASSPGQGAANEKLFF.

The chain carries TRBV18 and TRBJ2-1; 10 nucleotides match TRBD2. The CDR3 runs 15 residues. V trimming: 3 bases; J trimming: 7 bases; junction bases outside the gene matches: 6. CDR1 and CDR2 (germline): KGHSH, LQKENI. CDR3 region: CASSPFGLADNEQFF. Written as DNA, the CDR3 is TGTGCCAGCTCACCCTTCGGACTAGCGGATAATGAGCAGTTCTTC.

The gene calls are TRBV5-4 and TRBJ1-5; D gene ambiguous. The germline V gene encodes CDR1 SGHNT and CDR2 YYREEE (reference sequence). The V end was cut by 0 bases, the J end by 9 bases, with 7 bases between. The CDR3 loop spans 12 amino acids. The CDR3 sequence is CASSLERGPQHF. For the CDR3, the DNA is TGTGCCAGCAGCTTGGAAAGAGGGCCCCAGCATTTT.

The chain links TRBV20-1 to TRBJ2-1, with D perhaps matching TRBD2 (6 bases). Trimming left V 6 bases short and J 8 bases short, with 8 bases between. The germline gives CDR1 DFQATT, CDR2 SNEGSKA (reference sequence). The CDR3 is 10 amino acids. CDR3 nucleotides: TGCAGTGCCCGGGAGTATGAGCAGTTCTTC. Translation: CSAREYEQFF.

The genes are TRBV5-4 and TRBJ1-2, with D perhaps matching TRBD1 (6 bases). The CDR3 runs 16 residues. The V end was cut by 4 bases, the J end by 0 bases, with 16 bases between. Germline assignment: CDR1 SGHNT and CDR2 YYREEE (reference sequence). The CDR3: CASSLDGGLPNYGYTF. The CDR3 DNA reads TGTGCCAGCAGCCTGGATGGGGGCTTACCTAACTATGGCTACACCTTC.